This T cell receptor (beta chain) was captured in a study of cytomegalovirus exposure and HLA in healthy donors. The overall study: Among around 400 genotyped donors, approximately 80% fell in the Caucasian-associated ancestry cluster. Findings and caveats of the study: TCR beta chains associated with HLA were, in a later analysis, more clonally expanded than equally common others. Segments of the TCR beta V type were, in most cases, productive about 87% or about 30% of the time in an earlier analysis. Cytomegalovirus status was reportedly diagnosed by the classifier with high sensitivity and specificity.

This CDR3 has 14 residues. Germline V lookup: CDR1 MDHEN, CDR2 SYDVKM. V shed 5 bases and J 0 bases; nucleotides not matched to a gene: 4. For this clone: Its antigen is still unknown.

In the PCR, 60 Vbeta and 13 Jbeta primers were used. Sequencing was performed with immunoSEQ multiplex PCR; in TCRdb, only in-frame clones are kept and a portion is missing. The sample carries 60,000 to 75,000 clones, around 64% recorded once. The sample comprised PBMCs. The rearrangement links TRBV28 to TRBJ2-7; 7 positions agree with TRBD2. This TCR was sampled from a woman between 45 and 65 years old in good health and CMV-seronegative. CDR3 protein: CASSPGTNSYEQYF. The CDR3 region has the DNA TGTGCCAGCAGTCCTGGGACTAACTCCTACGAGCAGTACTTC.